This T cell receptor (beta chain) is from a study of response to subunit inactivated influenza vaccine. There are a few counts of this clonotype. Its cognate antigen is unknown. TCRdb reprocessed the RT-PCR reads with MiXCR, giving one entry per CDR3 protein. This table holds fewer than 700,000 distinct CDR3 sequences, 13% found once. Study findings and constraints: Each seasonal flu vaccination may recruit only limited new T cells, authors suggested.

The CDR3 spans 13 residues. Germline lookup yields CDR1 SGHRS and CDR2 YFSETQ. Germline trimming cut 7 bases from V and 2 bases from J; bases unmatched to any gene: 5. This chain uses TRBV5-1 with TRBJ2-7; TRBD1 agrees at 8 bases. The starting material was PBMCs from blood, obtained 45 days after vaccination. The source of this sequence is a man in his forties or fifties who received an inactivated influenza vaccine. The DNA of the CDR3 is TGCGCCAGCTTCGACAGGGGAACCTACGAGCAGTACTTC. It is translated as CASFDRGTYEQYF. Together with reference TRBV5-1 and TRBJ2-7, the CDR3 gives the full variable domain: KAGVTQTPRYLIKTRGQQVTLSCSPISGHRSVSWYQQTPGQGLQFLFEYFSETQRNKGNFPGRFSGRQFSNSRSEMNVSTLELGDSALYLCASFDRGTYEQYFGPGTRLTVT.